The 14 T cell receptor beta chains given below trace back to one sample, sequenced in a study of T cells in Graves' hyperthyroidism and ophthalmopathy. The CDR3 regions of TCR beta were amplified from RNA transcripts. The HTBI set primed first-round TCR CDR3 RT-PCR. TCRdb analysed the multiplex PCR reads with MiXCR anew, one entry per CDR3 protein. The top ten hold about 7.8% of the sample, which has 450,000 to 700,000 distinct CDR3 sequences, 40% to 55% seen once. The specimen sequenced was peripheral blood or thyroid tissue (not recorded which). The receptor set was obtained from a woman aged 18 to 35 with Graves' hyperthyroidism.

The rearrangement joins TRBV2 to TRBJ2-5; 7 positions agree with TRBD2. V dropped 7 bases and J dropped 3; count of bases not matched to a gene: 8. The CDR3 consists of 14 residues. The germline CDR1 and CDR2 sequences are SNHLY and FYNNEI. CDR3 in DNA: TGTGCCAGCACGGGGGTAGCGGGTGAAGAGACCCAGTACTTC. Translation: CASTGVAGEETQYF.

There are many counts of this clonotype. The J gene is TRBJ1-5, the V gene TRBV2; 7 positions match TRBD1. V lost 5 bases to trimming and J lost 4 bases; unmatched junction nucleotides: 14. The germline CDR1 and CDR2 sequences are SNHLY and FYNNEI. The CDR3 is 17 residues long. In nucleotides, the CDR3 is TGTGCCAGCAGTCGACAGGGACTAGCTTTAAGTAATCAGCCCCAGCATTTT. Its translation is CASSRQGLALSNQPQHF.

This clonotype has ten or more counts. The V and J genes are TRBV12-3 or TRBV12-4 and TRBJ2-7; the D is unclear. The CDR3 sequence is 12 residues long. Trimming pared 4 bases from V and 7 bases from J, leaving 11 bases between. This CDR3 is CASSSLIHEQYF. The DNA of the CDR3 is TGTGCCAGCAGTTCACTGATACATGAGCAGTACTTC.

This clonotype appeared many times. This sequence joins TRBV7-9 and TRBJ2-7; D is unclear. The V and J ends lost 1 base and 2 bases respectively, with 12 bases between them. CDR1 is SEHNR and CDR2 is FQNEAQ in the germline V gene (reference sequence). CDR3 size: 15 residues. The CDR3 reads CASSLGAGVTYEQYF. CDR3 nucleotides: TGTGCCAGCAGCTTAGGGGCTGGAGTGACCTACGAGCAGTACTTC.

This clonotype was seen only once. The V and J genes are TRBV19 and TRBJ1-2; 9 bases match TRBD1. V dropped 5 bases and J dropped 4; count of bases not matched to a gene: 8. Germline V gene data show CDR1 as LNHDA and CDR2 as SQIVND (reference sequence). The CDR3 totals 15 residues. The CDR3 DNA reads as TGTGCCAGTAGTGTACCGGGACAGGGCGTCTATGGCTACACCTTC. Protein: CASSVPGQGVYGYTF.

This clonotype showed up many times. The chain has TRBV15 and TRBJ2-7, with 8 bases lining up with TRBD2. The J segment lost 2 bases and the V segment lost 6 bases, leaving 9 bases of the junction unmatched. In germline, CDR1 is LNHNV, CDR2 YYDKDF (reference sequence). The CDR3 runs 15 residues. The CDR3: CATRESLAGAYEQYF. CDR3 nucleotide sequence: TGTGCCACCAGGGAAAGCCTAGCGGGCGCCTACGAGCAGTACTTC.

This clonotype was observed a handful of times. The V gene is TRBV19, the J gene TRBJ1-5; D uncertain. Germline V CDR1 and CDR2: LNHDA, SQIVND (reference sequence). This CDR3 spans 15 amino acids. The V end lost 3 bases, the J end lost 2 bases, and 11 bases lay between the germline ends. The CDR3 sequence is CASSMWQPGNQPQHF. In DNA form, the CDR3 reads TGTGCCAGTAGTATGTGGCAGCCAGGCAATCAGCCCCAGCATTTT. The whole variable domain, filled in from reference TRBV19 and TRBJ1-5, reads DGGITQSPKYLFRKEGQNVTLSCEQNLNHDAMYWYRQDPGQGLRLIYYSQIVNDFQKGDIAEGYSVSREKKESFPLTVTSAQKNPTAFYLCASSMWQPGNQPQHFGDGTRLSIL.

This clonotype was counted many times. CDR3 coding DNA: TGTGCCAGCAGCGTAGGGGCGAATCAAGAGACCCAGTACTTC. Translated, it gives CASSVGANQETQYF. The rearrangement links TRBV9 to TRBJ2-5; D is unclear. Trimming removed 0 bases at V and 2 bases at J, with 8 bases between. Germline V gene lookup returns CDR1 SGDLS and CDR2 YYNGEE. The CDR3 is 14 residues long.

Concerning this clonotype itself: Just one base apart from a much larger clone, this may be a read error. The chain is built from TRBV7-6 and TRBJ2-7, with D possibly being TRBD1 or TRBD2 (5 bases each). This CDR3 comprises 14 residues. V was clipped by 6 bases and J by 7 bases, with 19 bases between them. Germline V CDR1 and CDR2: SGHVS, FNYEAQ. CDR3 in amino acids: CASRAPGTSHEQYF. The CDR3 nucleotides read TGTGCCAGCAGAGCACCCGGGACCTCCCATGAGCAGTACTTC.

This clonotype was found many times. This chain connects TRBV19 to TRBJ1-2; the D gene is possibly TRBD1 (5 bases). This CDR3 contains 9 residues. Germline V gene data show CDR1 as LNHDA and CDR2 as SQIVND (reference sequence). The V gene lost 9 bases and the J gene lost 8 bases, with 7 bases spanning the gap. Here the CDR3 reads CASGGGYTF. CDR3 nucleotides: TGTGCCAGCGGGGGGGGCTACACCTTC.

This clonotype was counted many times. The chain employs TRBV2 and TRBJ2-2; tentatively, D is TRBD2 (7 bases). V lost 8 bases and J 5 bases, leaving 12 bases between the germline ends. The CDR3 consists of 13 residues. CDR1 SNHLY and CDR2 FYNNEI come from the germline V gene. For the CDR3, the DNA is TGTGCCAGCGCCGGGGGGCAGACCGGGGAGCTGTTTTTT. Encoded protein: CASAGGQTGELFF.

This clonotype was counted only a few times. The J gene is TRBJ1-2, the V gene TRBV5-1; D ambiguous. The CDR3 runs to 17 residues. Trimming took 0 bases from V and 2 from J, leaving 17 bases between them. The germline CDR1 and CDR2 sequences are SGHRS and YFSETQ. CDR3 sequence (DNA): TGCGCCAGCAGCTTGGCCAGTAGTGGGCTAGGGAACTATGGCTACACCTTC. As protein: CASSLASSGLGNYGYTF. The full variable domain, in which reference TRBV5-1 and TRBJ1-2 provide the parts outside the CDR3, is KAGVTQTPRYLIKTRGQQVTLSCSPISGHRSVSWYQQTPGQGLQFLFEYFSETQRNKGNFPGRFSGRQFSNSRSEMNVSTLELGDSALYLCASSLASSGLGNYGYTFGSGTRLTVV.

The chain is built from TRBV2 and TRBJ2-1; 7 bases line up with TRBD2. The J call could be wrong; TRBJ2-7 is a better fit for the DNA end. The CDR3 contains 16 residues. CDR1 and CDR2 (germline): SNHLY, FYNNEI. This CDR3 reads CASSAIGGSGYNEQYF. CDR3 bases: TGTGCCAGCAGTGCTATTGGCGGGAGCGGGTACAATGAGCAGTACTTC.

V gene TRBV25-1 combines with J gene TRBJ1-2, with D tentatively TRBD1 (6 bases). The CDR3 is 16 amino acids. V lost 4 bases, J lost 4 bases, and 19 bases lay in between. From germline, CDR1 is MGHDK and CDR2 SYGVNS. The DNA for the CDR3 is TGTGCCAGCAGTGCTCCTAGGGGGGGGCAGAGCTATGGCTACACCTTC. Translation gives CASSAPRGGQSYGYTF.